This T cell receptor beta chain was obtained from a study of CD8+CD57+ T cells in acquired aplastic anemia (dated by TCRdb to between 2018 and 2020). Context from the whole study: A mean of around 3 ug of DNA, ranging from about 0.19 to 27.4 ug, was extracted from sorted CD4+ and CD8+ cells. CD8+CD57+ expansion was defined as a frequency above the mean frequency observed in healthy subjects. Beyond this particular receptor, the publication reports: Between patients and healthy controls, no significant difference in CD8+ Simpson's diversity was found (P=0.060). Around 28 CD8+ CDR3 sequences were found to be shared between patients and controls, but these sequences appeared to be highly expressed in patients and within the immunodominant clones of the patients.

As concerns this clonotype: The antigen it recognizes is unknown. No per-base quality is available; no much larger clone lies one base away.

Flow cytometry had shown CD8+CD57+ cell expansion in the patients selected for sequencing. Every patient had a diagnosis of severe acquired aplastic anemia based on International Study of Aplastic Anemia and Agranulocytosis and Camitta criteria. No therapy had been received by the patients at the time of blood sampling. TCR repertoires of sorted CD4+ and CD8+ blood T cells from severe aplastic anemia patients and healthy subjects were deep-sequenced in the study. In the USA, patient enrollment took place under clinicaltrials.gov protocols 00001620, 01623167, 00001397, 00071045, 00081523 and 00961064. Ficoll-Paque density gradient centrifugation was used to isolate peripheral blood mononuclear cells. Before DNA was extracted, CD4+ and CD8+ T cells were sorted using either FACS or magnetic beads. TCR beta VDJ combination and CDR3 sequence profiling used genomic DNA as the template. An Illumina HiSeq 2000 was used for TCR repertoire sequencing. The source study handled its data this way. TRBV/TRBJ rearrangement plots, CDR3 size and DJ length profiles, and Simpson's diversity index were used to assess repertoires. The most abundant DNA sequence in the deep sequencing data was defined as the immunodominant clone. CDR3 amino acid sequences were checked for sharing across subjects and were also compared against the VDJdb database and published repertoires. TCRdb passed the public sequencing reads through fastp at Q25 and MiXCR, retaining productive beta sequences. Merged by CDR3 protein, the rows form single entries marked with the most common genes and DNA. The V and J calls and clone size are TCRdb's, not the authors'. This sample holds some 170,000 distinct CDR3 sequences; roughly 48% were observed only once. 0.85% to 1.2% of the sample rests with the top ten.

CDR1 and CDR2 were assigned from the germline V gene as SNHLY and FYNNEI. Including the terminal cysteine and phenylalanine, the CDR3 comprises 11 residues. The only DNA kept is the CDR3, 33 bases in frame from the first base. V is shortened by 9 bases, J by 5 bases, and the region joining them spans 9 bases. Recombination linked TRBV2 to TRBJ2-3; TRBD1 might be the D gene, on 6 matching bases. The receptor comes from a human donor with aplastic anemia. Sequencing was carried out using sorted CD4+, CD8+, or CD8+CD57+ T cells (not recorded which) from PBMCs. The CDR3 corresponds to CASSGVDTQYF. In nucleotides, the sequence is TGTGCCAGTTCAGGGGTAGATACGCAGTATTTT.